This record looks at one T cell receptor (beta chain) sequence and its context. The data derive from a study of T-cell memory formation after mild COVID-19. The authors produced TCR alpha and TCR beta cDNA libraries with sample barcodes and UMIs by 5'RACE using constant-segment primers. TCRdb redid the calling of the 5' RACE reads with MiXCR, one entry per CDR3 protein. The table lists 350,000 to 400,000 distinct CDR3 sequences, about 15% of them singletons. The V and J ends lost 2 bases and 6 bases, in that order; junction bases with no gene match: 1. The germline V gene has CDR1 MRHNA and CDR2 SNTAGT. CDR3 length: 12 residues.

What was sequenced was PBMCs or a T cell subset sorted from them (not recorded which). This sequence was found in a man aged 18 to 29 who had mild COVID-19 (a few samples of this study predate the infection). Cell type and time point are not known. V is TRBV6-4 and J is TRBJ2-7; TRBD1 aligns across 7 bases. The CDR3: CASSDPGGEQYV. The CDR3 nucleotides read TGTGCCAGCAGTGACCCAGGGGGCGAGCAGTACGTC.